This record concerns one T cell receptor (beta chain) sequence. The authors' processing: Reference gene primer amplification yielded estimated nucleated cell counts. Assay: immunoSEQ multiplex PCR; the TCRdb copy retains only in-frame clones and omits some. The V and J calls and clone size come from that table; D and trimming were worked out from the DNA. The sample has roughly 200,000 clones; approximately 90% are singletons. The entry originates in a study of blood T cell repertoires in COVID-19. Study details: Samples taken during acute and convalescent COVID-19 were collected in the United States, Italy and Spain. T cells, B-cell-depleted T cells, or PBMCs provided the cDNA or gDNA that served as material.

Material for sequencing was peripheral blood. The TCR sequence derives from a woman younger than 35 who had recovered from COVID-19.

CDR3 sequence (DNA): TGTGCCAGCAGCTTAGTAAGCGGGGGTAACGAATACAATGAGCAGTTCTTC. Translating it yields CASSLVSGGNEYNEQFF. This chain connects TRBV7-2 to TRBJ2-1; 8 positions agree with TRBD2. CDR3 length equals 17 residues. In germline, CDR1 is SGHTA, CDR2 FQGNSA. V shed 1 base and J 4 bases; nucleotides not matched to a gene: 9.